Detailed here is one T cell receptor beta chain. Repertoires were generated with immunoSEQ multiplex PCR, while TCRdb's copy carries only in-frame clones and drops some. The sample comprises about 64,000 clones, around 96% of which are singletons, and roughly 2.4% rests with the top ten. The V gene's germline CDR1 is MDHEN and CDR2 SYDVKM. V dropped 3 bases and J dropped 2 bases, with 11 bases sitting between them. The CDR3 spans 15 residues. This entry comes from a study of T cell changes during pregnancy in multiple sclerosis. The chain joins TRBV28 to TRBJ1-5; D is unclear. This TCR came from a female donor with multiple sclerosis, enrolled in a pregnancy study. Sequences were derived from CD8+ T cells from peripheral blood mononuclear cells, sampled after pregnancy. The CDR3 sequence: CASSFVVGGNQPQHF. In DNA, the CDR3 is TGTGCCAGCAGTTTTGTAGTCGGGGGCAATCAGCCCCAGCATTTT.